This entry lists 20 T cell receptor beta chains sequenced from one sample in a study of tumor and adjacent non-tumor tissue in lung cancer. RNA was extracted from bulk tissue without any cell sorting. A modified ARM-PCR protocol with three rounds of nested PCR amplified TCRbeta. MiXCR was run by TCRdb on the multiplex PCR reads, yielding one entry per CDR3 protein. This table holds approximately 130,000 distinct CDR3 sequences, 60% to 70% found once. The material sequenced was lung tumor tissue. Source of these receptors: a man younger than 45 with non-small cell lung cancer.

Worth noting for this clonotype: This may arise from a read error, as a much more abundant clone is one base away. The gene calls are TRBV13 and TRBJ1-1; the match to TRBD1 covers 8 bases. CDR3 size: 15 residues. Germline V gene data show CDR1 as PRHDT and CDR2 as FYEKMQ (reference sequence). The junction had 10 bases not matched to a gene; V was cut back by 9 bases and J by 1 base. DNA of the CDR3: TGTGCCAGGAGCACGCGACAGGGGACGAACACTGAAGCTTTCTTT. As protein: CARSTRQGTNTEAFF.

As for this clonotype: Because the CDR3 is missing its conserved closing phenylalanine or tryptophan, this is likely a read error. This chain uses TRBV10-2 with TRBJ2-3; D is possibly TRBD2 (6 bases). The CDR3 has 15 amino acids. Looked up from germline, CDR1 is WSHSY and CDR2 is SAAADI. The CDR3 loop reads CAGSGVAALTDTQYL. The DNA for the CDR3 is TGCGCCGGCAGTGGGGTAGCGGCCCTCACAGATACGCAGTATTTG.

Points on this clonotype: One end of the junction does not line up with germline, which may come from a read error. The CDR3 is CASNYSRDGQPQHF. As DNA, the CDR3 is TGTGCCAGCAATTACTCCCGAGATGGACAGCCCCAGCATTTT. This chain joins TRBV6-5 and TRBJ1-5; no clear D gene. The CDR3 runs to 14 residues. CDR1 and CDR2 from the germline V gene are MNHEY and SVGAGI.

This clonotype was seen a handful of times. This chain links TRBV7-9 with TRBJ2-7, with D uncertain. V was trimmed by 1 base and J by 2 bases, leaving 9 bases between them. Germline CDR1 and CDR2: SEHNR and FQNEAQ (reference sequence). The CDR3 is made up of 14 amino acids. The CDR3 sequence: CASSLGDRPYEQYF. The DNA of the CDR3 is TGTGCCAGCAGCTTAGGTGATCGACCCTACGAGCAGTACTTC.

Comments on this clonotype: A read error is possible here, since a much larger clone lies one base away. CDR3 sequence (DNA): TGTGCCACGAACTCCGAGGGGGTACTTCGTGAGCAGTTCTTC. Protein sequence: CATNSEGVLREQFF. The chain uses TRBV10-3 and TRBJ2-1, with a tentative D call TRBD1 (6 bases). V was cut by 10 bases and J by 9 bases, with 22 bases left in between. Germline V gene lookup returns CDR1 ENHRY and CDR2 SYGVKD. CDR3 length equals 14 residues.

As concerns this clonotype: Given a much more abundant clone one base away, this may be a read error. In DNA form, the CDR3 reads TGCATTGCTACTACAGGGGGCACTCAGCCCCAGCATTTT. Protein product: CIATTGGTQPQHF. The chain has TRBV20-1 and TRBJ1-5; 9 bases are a match to TRBD1. CDR1 is DFQATT, CDR2 SNEGSKA, per germline (reference sequence). CDR3 length equals 13 residues.

A few counts support this clonotype. The chain combines TRBV5-5 with TRBJ2-1, with 8 bases identical to TRBD2. Germline CDR1 is SGHKS and CDR2 is YYEKEE (reference sequence). J was trimmed by 10 bases and V by 0 bases; bases with no gene match: 9. The CDR3 sequence is 15 residues long. Written as DNA, the CDR3 is TGTGCCAGCAGCTTGGATGGTAGCGGGATTCGGGAGCAGTTCTTC. Protein product: CASSLDGSGIREQFF.

Worth noting for this clonotype: A much larger clone lies one base from this, so it may be a read error. This rearrangement joins TRBV7-8 to TRBJ2-5, with unresolved D. The CDR3 is 16 amino acids. Per germline, CDR1 SGHVS and CDR2 FQNEAQ. CDR3 coding DNA: TGTGCCAGCAGCTTAAAACTCAGATTACTTCAAGTGACCCAGTACTTC. Translated: CASSLKLRLLQVTQYF.

Worth noting for this clonotype: A junction end diverges from the germline sequence, so it may reflect a read error. The chain uses TRBV6-2 or TRBV6-3 and TRBJ1-4, with D possibly being TRBD1 (5 bases). This CDR3 is 16 amino acids long. CDR1 is MNHEY and CDR2 is SVGEGT in the germline V gene. This CDR3 reads CASNYGDNRAGEKLSF. The CDR3 DNA is TGTGCCAGCAATTACGGTGACAACCGGGCGGGGGAAAAACTGTCTTTC.

Note on this clonotype: Germline is not matched at one junction end, which may reflect a read error. V gene TRBV11-2 combines with J gene TRBJ2-1; 7 bases are shared with TRBD1. CDR3 size: 15 residues. Germline V lookup: CDR1 SGHAT, CDR2 FQNNGV. The CDR3 protein is CASSPWTGQYNEQFF. CDR3 DNA: TGTGCCAGCAGCCCCTGGACAGGCCAGTACAATGAGCAATTCTTC.

There are many counts of this clonotype. DNA of the CDR3: TGCAGTGCTAGAGTTCAGGGGGCGTCAGCCAAAAACATTCAGTACTTC. Translating it yields CSARVQGASAKNIQYF. The chain uses TRBV20-1 and TRBJ2-4; TRBD1 agrees at 8 bases. Germline V CDR1 and CDR2: DFQATT, SNEGSKA (reference sequence). This CDR3 is built from 16 residues. The V segment lost 1 base and the J segment 0 bases; nucleotides outside the gene matches: 5.

As for this clonotype: A much larger clonotype is one base distant, so this may be a read error. V gene TRBV4-1 combines with J gene TRBJ1-2; the D gene is possibly TRBD1 (5 bases). The CDR3 contains 15 residues. The germline V gene encodes CDR1 MGHRA and CDR2 YSYEKL. The CDR3 region is CASSQMGGANYGYAF. CDR3 nucleotide sequence: TGCGCCAGCAGCCAAATGGGGGGAGCTAACTATGGCTACGCCTTC.

The table lists this clonotype with many counts. The chain uses TRBV5-1 and TRBJ2-3, with D tentatively TRBD1 (6 bases). In germline, CDR1 is SGHRS, CDR2 YFSETQ. The CDR3 has 16 residues. Trimming took off 4 bases at V and 5 bases at J, with 20 bases between the two ends. The CDR3 bases are TGCGCCAGCAGCGACCTACCACAGGGTTCGGGAGATACGCAGTATTTT. Its protein product is CASSDLPQGSGDTQYF.

The sample holds one count of this clonotype. This chain uses TRBV5-1 with TRBJ2-7; D remains unclear. The germline CDR1 and CDR2 sequences are SGHRS and YFSETQ. Trimming pared 0 bases from V and 5 bases from J, leaving 9 bases between. The CDR3 is 13 amino acids. CDR3 bases: TGCGCCAGCAGCTTGGCCCAGCCCCACGAGCAGTACTTC. This gives the protein CASSLAQPHEQYF.

In regard to this clonotype: Mismatch with germline at one junction end may stem from a read error. The rearrangement links TRBV29-1 to TRBJ1-3; D gene ambiguous. From germline, CDR1 is SQVTM and CDR2 ANQGSEA. This CDR3 has 16 amino acids. The CDR3 here is CSVEYVRSGSGDTIYF. As DNA, the CDR3 is TGCAGCGTTGAGTATGTCAGGTCGGGATCTGGAGACACCATATATTTT.

A word on this clonotype: Just one base apart from a much larger clone, this may be a read error. The chain is built from TRBV5-4 and TRBJ2-1, with 12 bases that match TRBD2. Germline V gives CDR1 SGHNT, CDR2 YYREEE (reference sequence). Trimming removed 4 bases from V and 5 bases from J; junction bases left unmatched: 4. The CDR3 loop spans 15 amino acids. CDR3 DNA sequence: TGTGCCAGCAGCCGACTAGCGGGAGTGGACAATGAGCAGTTCTTC. Translation gives CASSRLAGVDNEQFF.

This clonotype was observed many times. The chain uses TRBV5-4 and TRBJ1-2; tentatively, D is TRBD1 (5 bases). This CDR3 comprises 13 residues. The germline V gene encodes CDR1 SGHNT and CDR2 YYREEE (reference sequence). V shed 3 bases and J shed 5 bases, with 11 bases lying between them. CDR3 region: CASSSGTDYGYTF. CDR3 coding DNA: TGTGCCAGCAGCTCCGGGACGGATTATGGCTACACCTTC.

As regards this clonotype: A much larger clone lies a single base off, so this may be a read error. This chain uses TRBV29-1 with TRBJ2-7; 9 bases are shared with TRBD2. Germline V lookup: CDR1 SQVTM, CDR2 ANQGSEA. This CDR3 has 12 amino acids. V lost 8 bases to trimming and J lost 0 bases; unmatched junction nucleotides: 2. The DNA of the CDR3 is TGCAGCATGCGGGGGGGCTCCTACGAGCAGTACTTC. It yields the protein CSMRGGSYEQYF.

This clonotype has a handful of counts. A read error is possible here, since a much larger clone lies one base away. This chain connects TRBV29-1 to TRBJ1-6; no clear D. CDR3 length: 14 amino acids. CDR1 is SQVTM and CDR2 is ANQGSEA in the germline V gene. Here the CDR3 DNA reads TGCAGCGTCGCTGAGGCATTCGGGTATTCACCCCTCTACTTT. This encodes CSVAEAFGYSPLYF. The whole variable domain, filled in from reference TRBV29-1 and TRBJ1-6, reads SAVISQKPSRDICQRGTSLTIQCQVDSQVTMMFWYRQQPGQSLTLIATANQGSEATYESGFVIDKFPISRPNLTFSTLTVSNMSPEDSSIYLCSVAEAFGYSPLYFGNGTRLTVT.

A note on this clonotype: An end of the junction does not agree with germline; a read error may underlie this. The rearrangement links TRBV4-1 to TRBJ1-5; D uncertain. The CDR3 has 15 amino acids. Germline CDR1 is MGHRA and CDR2 is YSYEKL. The DNA of the CDR3 is TGCGCCAGCAGCCAAGATATAGGGAGCAATCAGCCCCAACATTTT. Protein sequence: CASSQDIGSNQPQHF.